A single sample gave rise to the 8 T cell receptor beta chains below, sequenced in a study of cytomegalovirus exposure and HLA in healthy donors (dated by TCRdb to the late 2010s). The library was generated by the immunoSEQ multiplex PCR assay. For the multiplex PCR, a mixture combining 60 forward primers for TCR Vbeta segments and 13 reverse primers for TCR Jbeta segments was used. TCRdb's version of the immuneACCESS table is confined to in-frame rearrangements and falls short of the full clone set. An unresolved V gene accounts for under half of the shortfall where checked; the remainder is of unknown origin. This sample lists 98,000 or so clones; 65% to 80% were detected once. Approximately 15% of the sample rests with the top ten. Material: PBMCs. The receptors were sampled from a man aged 55 to 69 in good health and CMV-seropositive.

The chain is built from TRBV11-2 and TRBJ2-1; D may be TRBD2 (5 bases). The V and J ends lost 3 bases and 8 bases respectively, with 17 bases between them. The CDR3 runs to 15 residues. Per germline, CDR1 SGHAT and CDR2 FQNNGV. CDR3 DNA: TGTGCCAGCAGCTTGCGGGTTGACTCCCTCCATGAGCAGTTCTTC. Its protein is CASSLRVDSLHEQFF. Drawing the rest from reference TRBV11-2 and TRBJ2-1, the complete variable domain is EAGVAQSPRYKIIEKRQSVAFWCNPISGHATLYWYQQILGQGPKLLIQFQNNGVVDDSQLPKDRFSAERLKGVDSTLKIQPAKLEDSAVYLCASSLRVDSLHEQFFGPGTRLTVL.

Details on this clone: At one boundary the junction diverges from the germline segment, which might be a read error. This sequence joins TRBV7-9 and TRBJ2-2; perhaps TRBD2 as D (7 bases). The germline V gene encodes CDR1 SEHNR and CDR2 FQNEAQ (reference sequence). The length of the CDR3 is 16 residues. The CDR3, as DNA: TGTTCCAGCACCCTCATCGGGGGGCACCTCACCGGGGAGCTGTTTTTT. Its translation is CSSTLIGGHLTGELFF.

The rearrangement links TRBV7-6 to TRBJ2-7, with 7 bases that match TRBD1. V trimming: 0 bases; J trimming: 2 bases; junction bases outside the gene matches: 4. Germline CDR1 is SGHVS and CDR2 is FNYEAQ. The CDR3 has 15 residues. The CDR3 sequence: CASSLAETGAYEQYF. DNA of the CDR3: TGTGCCAGCAGCTTAGCGGAAACAGGGGCCTACGAGCAGTACTTC.

V usage is TRBV5-4 and J usage is TRBJ2-3; a possible D gene is TRBD2 (6 bases). The CDR3 runs 13 residues. The germline V gene has CDR1 SGHNT and CDR2 YYREEE (reference sequence). Trimming stripped 5 bases from V and 8 bases from J, with 15 bases between. The CDR3 is CASRETSQVTQYF. The DNA of the CDR3 is TGTGCCAGCAGAGAGACTAGTCAGGTTACGCAGTATTTT. Drawing the rest from reference TRBV5-4 and TRBJ2-3, the complete variable domain is ETGVTQSPTHLIKTRGQQVTLRCSSQSGHNTVSWYQQALGQGPQFIFQYYREEENGRGNFPPRFSGLQFPNYSSELNVNALELDDSALYLCASRETSQVTQYFGPGTRLTVL.

The chain joins TRBV18 to TRBJ1-4, with 8 bases that match TRBD1. CDR1 is KGHSH and CDR2 is LQKENI in the germline V gene. The CDR3 is 19 residues long. The ends lost 3 bases at V and 0 bases at J; junction bases unmatched: 12. The CDR3 nucleotides read TGTGCCAGCTCACCCCTACAGGTCGGACAGGGTGCAACTAATGAAAAACTGTTTTTT. This codes for CASSPLQVGQGATNEKLFF.

This clone appeared a few times. The chain links TRBV29-1 to TRBJ2-3, with a tentative D call TRBD1 (5 bases). V was pared by 2 bases and J by 1 base, with 10 bases between. Germline V lookup: CDR1 SQVTM, CDR2 ANQGSEA. The CDR3 runs 14 residues. The CDR3 DNA sequence: TGCAGCGTTGAAAGGGGAATCGGCACAGATACGCAGTATTTT. It translates to CSVERGIGTDTQYF.

The V gene is TRBV6-5, the J gene TRBJ2-7; maybe TRBD1 (6 bases). The length of the CDR3 is 16 residues. Germline loops: CDR1 MNHEY, CDR2 SVGAGI. V was pared by 2 bases and J by 5 bases, with 19 bases between. The CDR3 spells CASSYGLTGHVNEQYF. CDR3 coding DNA: TGTGCCAGCAGTTACGGGTTGACAGGCCATGTCAACGAGCAGTACTTC.

The rearrangement joins TRBV5-1 to TRBJ1-3, with 10 bases lining up with TRBD1. Germline V gene data show CDR1 as SGHRS and CDR2 as YFSETQ. The trim removed 0 bases at V and 0 bases at J, leaving 9 bases unmatched. This CDR3 contains 19 residues. CDR3 nucleotide sequence: TGCGCCAGCAGCTTGGCGGGGACAGGGGTGGGTTCCTCTGGAAACACCATATATTTT. Encoded protein: CASSLAGTGVGSSGNTIYF.